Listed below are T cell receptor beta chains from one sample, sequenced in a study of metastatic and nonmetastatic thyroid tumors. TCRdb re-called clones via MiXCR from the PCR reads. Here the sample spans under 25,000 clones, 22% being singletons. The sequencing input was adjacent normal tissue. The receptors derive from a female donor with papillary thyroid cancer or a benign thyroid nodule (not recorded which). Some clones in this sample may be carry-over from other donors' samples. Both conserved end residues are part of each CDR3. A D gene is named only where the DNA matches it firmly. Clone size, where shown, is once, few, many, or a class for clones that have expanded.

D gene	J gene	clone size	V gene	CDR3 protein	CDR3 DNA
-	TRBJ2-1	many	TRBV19	CASSRGYNEQFF	TGTGCCAGTAGTAGGGGCTACAATGAGCAGTTCTTC
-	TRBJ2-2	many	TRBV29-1	CSVGSGELFF	TGCAGCGTCGGGTCAGGGGAGCTGTTTTTT
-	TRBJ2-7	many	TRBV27	CASSLGAGLTYEQYF	TGTGCCAGCAGTTTAGGGGCTGGACTAACGTACGAGCAGTACTTC
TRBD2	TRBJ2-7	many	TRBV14	CASSQGRREGLAGAHEQYF	TGTGCCAGCAGCCAAGGACGTCGGGAGGGTCTAGCGGGAGCCCACGAGCAGTACTTC
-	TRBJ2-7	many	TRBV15	CATSRDSTFSSYEQYF	TGTGCCACCAGCAGAGATTCAACTTTTAGCTCCTACGAGCAGTACTTC
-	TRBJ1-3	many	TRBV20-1	CSATPTSLESGNTIYF	TGCAGTGCTACCCCCACCTCTCTTGAGTCTGGAAACACCATATATTTT
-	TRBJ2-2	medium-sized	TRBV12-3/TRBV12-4	CATKTDVTNTGELFF	TGTGCCACAAAAACGGACGTAACTAACACCGGGGAGCTGTTTTTT
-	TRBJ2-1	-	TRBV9	CASSVESNEQFF	TGTGCCAGCAGCGTAGAATCCAATGAGCAGTTCTTC
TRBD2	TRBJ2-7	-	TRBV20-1	CSASETSGRNEQYF	TGCAGTGCTAGTGAGACTAGCGGGAGAAACGAGCAGTACTTC
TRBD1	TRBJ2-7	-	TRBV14	CASSSDREWFDEQYF	TGTGCCAGCAGTTCCGACAGGGAGTGGTTTGACGAGCAGTACTTC
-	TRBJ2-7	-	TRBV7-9	CASSLGQGFDEQYF	TGTGCCAGCAGCTTAGGGCAGGGTTTTGACGAGCAGTACTTC
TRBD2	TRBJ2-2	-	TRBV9	CASSGRAGMETGELFF	TGTGCCAGCAGCGGTCGAGCGGGGATGGAAACCGGGGAGCTGTTTTTT
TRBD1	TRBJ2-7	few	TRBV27	CASRPGGPLYEQYF	TGTGCCAGCAGACCAGGGGGCCCTCTCTACGAGCAGTACTTC
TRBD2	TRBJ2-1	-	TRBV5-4	CASSLAGLIGRAFEQFF	TGTGCCAGCAGCTTGGCCGGTTTGATCGGGAGGGCCTTTGAGCAGTTCTTC
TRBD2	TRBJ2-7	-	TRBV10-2	CAIGREAHYEQYF	TGCGCCATCGGGCGGGAGGCCCATTACGAGCAGTACTTC
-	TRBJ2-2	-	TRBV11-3	CASSTGSAGELFF	TGTGCCAGCAGCACAGGGTCGGCCGGGGAGCTGTTTTTT
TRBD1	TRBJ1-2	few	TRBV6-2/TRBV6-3	CASSYWDSLRGYTF	TGTGCCAGCAGTTACTGGGACAGCCTTCGGGGCTACACCTTC
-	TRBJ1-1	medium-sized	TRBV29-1	CSIRQLWGTSTEAFF	TGCAGCATACGACAACTGTGGGGGACGAGCACTGAAGCTTTCTTT
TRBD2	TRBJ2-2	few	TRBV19	CASSILASGGELFF	TGTGCCAGTAGTATATTGGCTAGCGGCGGGGAGCTGTTTTTT
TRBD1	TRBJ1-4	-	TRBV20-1	CSARTGANEKLSF	TGCAGTGCTCGGACAGGGGCTAATGAAAAACTGTCTTTT
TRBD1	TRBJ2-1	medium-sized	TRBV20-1	CSASEGGEGNEQFF	TGCAGTGCTAGTGAAGGGGGCGAGGGCAATGAGCAGTTCTTC
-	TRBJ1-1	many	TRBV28	CASRPREAAFEAFF	TGTGCCAGCAGGCCGCGAGAGGCGGCCTTTGAAGCTTTCTTT
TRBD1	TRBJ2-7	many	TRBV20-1	CSASGQGETYEQYF	TGCAGTGCTTCGGGACAGGGAGAGACCTACGAGCAGTACTTC
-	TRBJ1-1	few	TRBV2	CASSAQGGLNTEAFF	TGTGCCAGCAGTGCACAGGGCGGTTTGAACACTGAAGCTTTCTTT
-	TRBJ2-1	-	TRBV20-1	CSAHSAAGSYNEQFF	TGCAGTGCGCATTCGGCCGCGGGAAGCTACAATGAGCAGTTCTTC
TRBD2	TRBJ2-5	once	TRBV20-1	CSSPLTSGRVWTQYF	TGCAGTTCTCCTCTGACTAGCGGGAGGGTCTGGACCCAGTACTTC
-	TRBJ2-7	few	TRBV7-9	CASSLGSPNEQYF	TGTGCCAGCAGCTTAGGCAGCCCCAACGAGCAGTACTTC